The rows below give T cell receptor beta chains drawn from one sample of a study of blood T cell repertoires in COVID-19. Assay used: immunoSEQ multiplex PCR; TCRdb lists only in-frame clones, some missing. Here the sample spans around 55,000 clones, 65% to 90% being singletons. The sample was peripheral blood. These receptors came from a human donor in a cohort sampled during active COVID-19. Both conserved end residues are part of each CDR3. D genes are given only for firm matches. Some rows mark clone size as missing; the rest say once, few, many or name a class of expanded clone.

CDR3 length	V gene	clone size	J gene	D gene	CDR3 DNA	CDR3 protein
16	TRBV4-2	-	TRBJ2-7	TRBD1	TGTGCCAGCAGCCAAGTGTCGGGACAGTCAACCTACGAGCAGTACTTC	CASSQVSGQSTYEQYF
16	TRBV7-9	-	TRBJ2-6	TRBD1	TGTGCCAGCAGCGGGTTACAGGGGTCTGGGGCCAACGTCCTGACTTTC	CASSGLQGSGANVLTF
12	TRBV30	-	TRBJ2-7	-	TGTGCCTGGACCACGGACAGCTACGAGCAGTACTTC	CAWTTDSYEQYF
14	TRBV5-1	-	TRBJ2-7	TRBD2	TGCGCCAGCAGCTTGGATAGCGGGAGCGATACGCAGTACTTC	CASSLDSGSDTQYF
13	TRBV24-1	-	TRBJ2-2	-	TGTGCCACCAGTGAGATGGCGAGGGGGGAGCTGTTTTTT	CATSEMARGELFF
16	TRBV7-8	-	TRBJ1-5	-	TGTGCCAGCAGCTTATCTACAGGGTTCCCAAATCAGCCCCAGCATTTT	CASSLSTGFPNQPQHF
15	TRBV18	once	TRBJ2-7	-	TGTGCCAGCTCACCCGGGACTGGGCAGCCCTACGAGCAGTACTTC	CASSPGTGQPYEQYF
17	TRBV5-1	-	TRBJ1-4	TRBD1	TGCGCCAGCAGCAAACGACAGGGACCGACGGCGGGAGAAAAACTGTTTTTT	CASSKRQGPTAGEKLFF
15	TRBV4-1	-	TRBJ2-5	TRBD2	TGCGCCAGCAGCCCCCTAGCGGGGAATCAAGAGACCCAGTACTTC	CASSPLAGNQETQYF
14	TRBV7-2	-	TRBJ1-1	-	TGTGCCAGCAGCCTTACCAGGGGTGGCACTGAAGCTTTCTTT	CASSLTRGGTEAFF
16	TRBV28	-	TRBJ1-5	TRBD1	TGTGCCAGCAGTATAGGACAGGGGGTTAGCAATCAGCCCCAGCATTTT	CASSIGQGVSNQPQHF
15	TRBV6-6	few	TRBJ2-7	TRBD1	TGTGCCAGCCGAGACCGGACAGGTGGGTCCTACGAGCAGTACTTC	CASRDRTGGSYEQYF
16	TRBV7-2	-	TRBJ2-6	-	TGTGCCAGCAGCTTATTCGCAGGGCAAGGGGCCAACGTCCTGACTTTC	CASSLFAGQGANVLTF
14	TRBV2	-	TRBJ1-1	TRBD1	TGTGCCAGCACTACAGGGGGCGTGAACACTGAAGCTTTCTTT	CASTTGGVNTEAFF
17	TRBV10-2	-	TRBJ2-6	TRBD1	TGCGCCAGCAGTGAGAATTCAGGGGGCTTTGGGGCCAACGTCCTGACTTTC	CASSENSGGFGANVLTF
14	TRBV29-1	-	TRBJ2-7	TRBD2	TGCAGCGTTTTGGGGACTACCAGCTCCTACGAGCAGTACTTC	CSVLGTTSSYEQYF
17	TRBV4-3	-	TRBJ2-1	TRBD1	TGCGCCAGCAGCCAAGATAAAAGACAGGGGGCGTACAATGAGCAGTTCTTC	CASSQDKRQGAYNEQFF
15	TRBV19	-	TRBJ2-1	TRBD2	TGTGCCAGTAGTATAGGAGGGAGCGGGAGTAGTGAGCAGTTCTTC	CASSIGGSGSSEQFF
15	TRBV7-9	-	TRBJ2-1	TRBD2	TGTGCCAGCAGCTTACGCGGGAGCTCCTACAATGAGCAGTTCTTC	CASSLRGSSYNEQFF
15	TRBV2	-	TRBJ2-1	-	TGTGCCAGCAGGCGCGACAGGATTTACTACAATGAGCAGTTCTTC	CASRRDRIYYNEQFF
14	TRBV9	-	TRBJ2-3	TRBD2	TGTGCCAGCAGCGCCTTAGCGGGAGTAAATACGCAGTATTTT	CASSALAGVNTQYF
21	TRBV6-2/TRBV6-3	-	TRBJ2-6	TRBD1	TGTGCCAGCAGTTTCCGCCGTCCCGGGACAGTGCAGAGCTCTGGGGCCAACGTCCTGACTTTC	CASSFRRPGTVQSSGANVLTF